What follows are 2 T cell receptor beta chains derived from one specimen sequenced in a study of blood T cell repertoires in COVID-19. This table comes from immunoSEQ multiplex PCR, and its TCRdb copy is limited to in-frame clones, with some not included. The table records under 200,000 clones, approximately 90% of them present only once. Source material: peripheral blood. The receptors derive from a man aged 55 to 70 with acute or convalescent COVID-19.

In this sample, this clone turned up once. This chain links TRBV3-1 (or the pseudogene TRBV3-2) with TRBJ2-4; D is ambiguous. CDR1 and CDR2 (germline): LGHDT, YNNKEL (reference sequence). CDR3 length: 11 amino acids. V shed 4 bases and J shed 8 bases, with 6 bases lying between them. This CDR3 reads CASSRGDIQYF. The DNA for the CDR3 is TGTGCCAGCAGCCGCGGAGACATTCAGTACTTC.

This clone was seen a single time. The chain joins TRBV18 to TRBJ1-2; 9 nucleotides match TRBD1. Trimming took 3 bases from V and 2 from J; bases not matched to a gene: 7. The CDR3 runs 16 residues. In germline, CDR1 is KGHSH, CDR2 LQKENI. The DNA of the CDR3 is TGTGCCAGCTCACCTAAATCCGGGACAGGGAACTATGGCTACACCTTC. Protein: CASSPKSGTGNYGYTF.